The 21 T cell receptor beta chains below come from one sample, sequenced in a study of blood T cell repertoires in COVID-19. Only in-frame clones appear in the TCRdb table, and some are missing; sequencing was by immunoSEQ multiplex PCR. Of 200,000 to 300,000 clones in the sample, 81% were seen once. Sequenced material: peripheral blood. The receptors originated from a woman older than 75 with COVID-19, enrolled during active disease.

The chain has TRBV2 and TRBJ1-4; 7 bases are shared with TRBD1. The ends lost 7 bases at V and 8 bases at J; junction bases unmatched: 7. The CDR3 is 13 amino acids. Germline loops: CDR1 SNHLY, CDR2 FYNNEI. CDR3 nucleotides: TGTGCCAGCAAGGTGCAGGGGGAAGAAAAACTGTTTTTT. Encoded protein: CASKVQGEEKLFF.

The chain has TRBV3-1 (or the pseudogene TRBV3-2) and TRBJ2-2; D perhaps matches TRBD1 (7 bases). Looked up from germline, CDR1 is LGHDT and CDR2 is YNNKEL (reference sequence). Trimming stripped 0 bases from V and 3 bases from J, with 14 bases between. CDR3 length: 17 residues. The CDR3 DNA reads TGTGCCAGCAGCCAAGATCGGCAGGGGGGATACACCGGGGAGCTGTTTTTT. Its protein product is CASSQDRQGGYTGELFF.

This rearrangement joins TRBV27 to TRBJ2-1; 9 nucleotides align to TRBD2. CDR1 MNHEY and CDR2 SMNVEV come from the germline V gene (reference sequence). The CDR3 runs 15 residues. V shed 3 bases, J shed 8 bases, and the junction held 8 bases outside the gene matches. In nucleotides, the CDR3 is TGTGCCAGCAGTTTTCTGGGTAGCGGGGGATATGAGCAGTTCTTC. This sequence encodes CASSFLGSGGYEQFF.

The chain links TRBV18 to TRBJ2-3; 11 nucleotides agree with TRBD1. CDR1 is KGHSH, CDR2 LQKENI, per germline. V was pared by 0 bases and J by 3 bases, with 5 bases of the junction left unmatched. This CDR3 has 17 residues. This chain's CDR3 is CASSPPQGQGATDTQYF. The CDR3 DNA follows: TGTGCCAGCTCACCACCTCAAGGACAGGGGGCGACAGATACGCAGTATTTT.

J is TRBJ2-4 and V is TRBV18; D ambiguous. Germline V gene data show CDR1 as KGHSH and CDR2 as LQKENI. V lost 3 bases and J lost 5, with 5 bases in between. This CDR3 is 12 amino acids long. The CDR3 DNA is TGTGCCAGCTCACCGCAGGAAAACATTCAGTACTTC. Protein product: CASSPQENIQYF.

The genes are TRBV7-8 and TRBJ2-1; no clear D gene. This CDR3 has 16 amino acids. V dropped 5 bases and J dropped 6 bases, with 20 bases sitting between them. From germline, CDR1 is SGHVS and CDR2 FQNEAQ. The CDR3 sequence is CASSSRTKSLGNEQFF. The CDR3 DNA reads TGTGCCAGCAGCAGTAGAACTAAGTCCCTTGGCAATGAGCAGTTCTTC.

The genes are TRBV15 and TRBJ2-7, with D perhaps matching TRBD1 (5 bases). This CDR3 contains 16 residues. With 1 base removed from V and 3 bases from J, the gap between germline ends came to 16 bases. Germline assignment: CDR1 LNHNV and CDR2 YYDKDF (reference sequence). In DNA form, the CDR3 reads TGTGCCACCAGCAGAGTGGGGCGAAAGGCAATCTACGAGCAGTACTTC. Protein: CATSRVGRKAIYEQYF. Together with reference TRBV15 and TRBJ2-7, the CDR3 gives the full variable domain: DAMVIQNPRYQVTQFGKPVTLSCSQTLNHNVMYWYQQKSSQAPKLLFHYYDKDFNNEADTPDNFQSRRPNTSFCFLDIRSPGLGDTAMYLCATSRVGRKAIYEQYFGPGTRLTVT.

CDR3 nucleotides: TGTGCCAGCAGTTACTTTCAGTGGGAGCAGTTCTTC. It translates to CASSYFQWEQFF. This chain uses TRBV6-2 or TRBV6-3 with TRBJ2-1; D remains ambiguous. Per the germline V gene, CDR1 is MNHEY and CDR2 is SVGEGT. This CDR3 comprises 12 residues. V lost 1 base and J 10 bases, leaving 8 bases between the germline ends.

The V call is TRBV11-3, the J call TRBJ2-3; D call uncertain. Germline loops: CDR1 SGHNT, CDR2 YENEEA. CDR3 size: 14 residues. The V end lost 2 bases, the J end lost 1 base, and 7 bases lay between the germline ends. The CDR3 DNA reads TGTGCCAGCAGCTTACACAGCCGCACAGATACGCAGTATTTT. It translates to CASSLHSRTDTQYF.

This clone was seen only a few times. The V and J genes are TRBV15 and TRBJ1-4; maybe TRBD1 (5 bases). The germline V gene has CDR1 LNHNV and CDR2 YYDKDF (reference sequence). Trimming removed 1 base at V and 0 bases at J, with 9 bases between. The length of the CDR3 is 16 residues. CDR3 region: CATSRARTTTNEKLFF. CDR3 coding DNA: TGTGCCACCAGCAGAGCCCGGACAACAACTAATGAAAAACTGTTTTTT.

The genes are TRBV6-2 or TRBV6-3 and TRBJ2-3; D gene ambiguous. The V end was cut by 3 bases, the J end by 0 bases, with 7 bases between. The CDR3 is 14 residues long. Germline values: CDR1 MNHEY, CDR2 SVGEGT. The CDR3 sequence: CASSYGQSTDTQYF. The CDR3 DNA sequence: TGTGCCAGCAGTTATGGGCAGAGCACAGATACGCAGTATTTT.

V usage is TRBV29-1 and J usage is TRBJ2-1, with 15 bases identical to TRBD2. From germline, CDR1 is SQVTM and CDR2 ANQGSEA. The CDR3 spans 13 residues. V shed 5 bases, J shed 9 bases, and the junction held 2 bases outside the gene matches. This chain's CDR3 is CSVRTSGRGEQFF. The CDR3 DNA is TGCAGCGTTCGGACTAGCGGGAGGGGTGAGCAGTTCTTC.

The chain has TRBV7-8 and TRBJ2-7; D may be TRBD1 (5 bases). V was shortened by 1 base and J by 3 bases, with 13 bases between the two germline ends. The CDR3 is 15 residues long. Germline V gene sequence: CDR1 SGHVS, CDR2 FQNEAQ. CDR3 region: CASSLEGFKNYEQYF. CDR3 in DNA: TGTGCCAGCAGCTTAGAGGGGTTTAAGAACTACGAGCAGTACTTC.

This clone was detected only once. V gene TRBV12-3 or TRBV12-4 combines with J gene TRBJ2-5, with D possibly TRBD2 on 6 matching bases. Trimming took off 8 bases at V and 5 bases at J, with 6 bases between the two ends. This CDR3 is built from 10 residues. The DNA of the CDR3 is TGTGCCAGCGGGAGGGAGACCCAGTACTTC. It encodes CASGRETQYF.

V and J are TRBV11-3 and TRBJ2-1; maybe TRBD2 (7 bases). CDR1 is SGHNT, CDR2 YENEEA, per germline. CDR3 length equals 13 residues. V lost 5 bases and J lost 10, with 15 bases in between. Written as DNA, the CDR3 is TGTGCCAGCAGCCTGGGGGGGGCCCGGGAGCAGTTCTTC. Its translation: CASSLGGAREQFF.

This clone has a single count. Other DNA sequences of this sample code for an identical CDR3. The gene calls are TRBV6-1 and TRBJ1-5; D call uncertain. The germline V and J ends were trimmed by 0 bases and 4 bases, with 7 bases remaining between them. CDR1 MNHNS and CDR2 SASEGT come from the germline V gene. The CDR3 loop spans 14 amino acids. CDR3 nucleotides: TGTGCCAGCAGTGAAGCCCCCAGAAATCAGCCCCAGCATTTT. This gives the protein CASSEAPRNQPQHF.

The chain is built from TRBV19 and TRBJ1-1, with D unclear. This CDR3 comprises 15 residues. V gave up 4 bases and J gave up 1 base, with 13 bases separating them. The germline gives CDR1 LNHDA, CDR2 SQIVND (reference sequence). The CDR3 spells CASSTRLTKNTEAFF. The DNA for the CDR3 is TGTGCCAGTAGTACAAGACTCACTAAGAACACTGAAGCTTTCTTT.

The chain uses TRBV28 and TRBJ1-2; possibly TRBD1 for D (6 bases). The germline CDR1 and CDR2 sequences are MDHEN and SYDVKM. CDR3 length: 12 amino acids. The ends were cut back, 4 bases at V and 14 bases at J, with 17 bases in the middle. The CDR3 region is CASSYGQSLLTF. The DNA for the CDR3 is TGTGCCAGCAGTTATGGACAGTCGTTACTAACCTTC.

The chain links TRBV20-1 to TRBJ2-5; no clear D gene. V was pared by 3 bases and J by 0 bases, with 5 bases between. Germline lookup yields CDR1 DFQATT and CDR2 SNEGSKA (reference sequence). The CDR3 is 12 residues long. CDR3: CSASADQETQYF. For the CDR3, the DNA is TGCAGTGCTAGTGCCGACCAAGAGACCCAGTACTTC.

This chain connects TRBV7-9 to TRBJ2-7, with 11 bases lining up with TRBD2. J gave up 5 bases and V 1 base, and 4 bases lay outside the gene matches. This CDR3 spans 15 amino acids. Germline V lookup: CDR1 SEHNR, CDR2 FQNEAQ (reference sequence). CDR3 region: CASSLVAGGLHEQYF. CDR3 sequence (DNA): TGTGCCAGCAGCTTAGTAGCGGGAGGGTTACACGAGCAGTACTTC.

This sequence joins TRBV27 and TRBJ2-2; 7 bases match TRBD1. Germline assignment: CDR1 MNHEY and CDR2 SMNVEV (reference sequence). The junction had 8 bases not matched to a gene; V was cut back by 9 bases and J by 1 base. The CDR3 consists of 15 residues. The CDR3 bases are TGTGCCAGTAGACAGGGAAGGTGGAACACCGGGGAGCTGTTTTTT. Residues: CASRQGRWNTGELFF.